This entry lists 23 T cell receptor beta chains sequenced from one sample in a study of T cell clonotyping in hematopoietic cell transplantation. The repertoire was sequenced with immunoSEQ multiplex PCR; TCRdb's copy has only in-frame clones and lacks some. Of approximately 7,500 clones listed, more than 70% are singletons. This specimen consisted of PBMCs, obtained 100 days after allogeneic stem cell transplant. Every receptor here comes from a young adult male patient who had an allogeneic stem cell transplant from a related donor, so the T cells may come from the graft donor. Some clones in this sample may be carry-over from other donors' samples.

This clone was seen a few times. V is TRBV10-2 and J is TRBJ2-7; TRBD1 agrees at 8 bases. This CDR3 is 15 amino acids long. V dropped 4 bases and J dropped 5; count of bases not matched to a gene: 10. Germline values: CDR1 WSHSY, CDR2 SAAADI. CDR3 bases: TGCGCCAGCAGTGCCAAGGGGCAGGGGGCAAACGAGCAGTACGTC. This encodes CASSAKGQGANEQYV.

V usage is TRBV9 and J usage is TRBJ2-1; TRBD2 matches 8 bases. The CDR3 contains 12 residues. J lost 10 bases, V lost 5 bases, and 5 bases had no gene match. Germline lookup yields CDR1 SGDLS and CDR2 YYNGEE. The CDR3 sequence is CASRGPGGEQFF. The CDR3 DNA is TGTGCCAGCAGGGGCCCGGGAGGGGAGCAGTTCTTC.

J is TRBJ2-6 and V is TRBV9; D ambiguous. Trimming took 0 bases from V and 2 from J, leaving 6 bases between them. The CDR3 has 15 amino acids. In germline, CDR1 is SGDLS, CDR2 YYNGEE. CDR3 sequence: CASSVAGAGANVLTF. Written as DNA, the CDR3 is TGTGCCAGCAGCGTAGCTGGCGCTGGGGCCAACGTCCTGACTTTC.

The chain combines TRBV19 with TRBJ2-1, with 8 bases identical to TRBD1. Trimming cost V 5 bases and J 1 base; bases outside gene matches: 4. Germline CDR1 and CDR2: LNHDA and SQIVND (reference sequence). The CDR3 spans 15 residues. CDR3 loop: CASSPRQGSYNEQFF. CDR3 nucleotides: TGTGCCAGTAGTCCTCGACAGGGGTCCTACAATGAGCAGTTCTTC.

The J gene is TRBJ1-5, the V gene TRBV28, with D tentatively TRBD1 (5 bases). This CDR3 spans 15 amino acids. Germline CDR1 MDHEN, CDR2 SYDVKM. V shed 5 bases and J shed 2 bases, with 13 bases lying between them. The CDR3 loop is CASSPKGVGNQPQHF. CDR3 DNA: TGTGCCAGCAGTCCCAAAGGGGTTGGCAATCAGCCCCAGCATTTT.

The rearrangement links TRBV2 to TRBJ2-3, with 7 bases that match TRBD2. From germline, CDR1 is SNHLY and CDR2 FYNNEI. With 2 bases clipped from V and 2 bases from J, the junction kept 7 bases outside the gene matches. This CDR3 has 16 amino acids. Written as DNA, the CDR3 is TGTGCCAGCAGTGAATCTTCCGGGAGGCTCACAGATACGCAGTATTTT. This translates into CASSESSGRLTDTQYF.

The CDR3 sequence is CATSTTGGSTDTQYF. The CDR3 coding sequence is TGTGCCACCTCCACAACCGGCGGGAGTACAGATACGCAGTATTTT. The V and J genes are TRBV6-4 and TRBJ2-3; 7 bases are shared with TRBD2. This CDR3 is 15 amino acids long. CDR1 MRHNA and CDR2 SNTAGT come from the germline V gene. Unmatched junction bases numbered 13, after V lost 10 bases and J lost 3 bases.

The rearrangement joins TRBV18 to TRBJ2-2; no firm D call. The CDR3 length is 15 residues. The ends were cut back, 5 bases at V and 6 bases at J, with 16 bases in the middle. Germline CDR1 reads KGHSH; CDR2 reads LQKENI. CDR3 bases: TGTGCCAGCTCAAACGAAGGGCCGTCGCCCGGGGAGCTGTTTTTT. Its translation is CASSNEGPSPGELFF. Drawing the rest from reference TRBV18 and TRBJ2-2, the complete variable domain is NAGVMQNPRHLVRRRGQEARLRCSPMKGHSHVYWYRQLPEEGLKFMVYLQKENIIDESGMPKERFSAEFPKEGPSILRIQQVVRGDSAAYFCASSNEGPSPGELFFGEGSRLTVL.

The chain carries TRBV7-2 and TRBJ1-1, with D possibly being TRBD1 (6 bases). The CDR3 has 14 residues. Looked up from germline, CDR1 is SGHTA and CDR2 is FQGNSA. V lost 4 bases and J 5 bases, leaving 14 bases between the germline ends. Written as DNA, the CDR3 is TGTGCCAGCAGCTCCCAGGGGACGGTGACTGAAGCTTTCTTT. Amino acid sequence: CASSSQGTVTEAFF.

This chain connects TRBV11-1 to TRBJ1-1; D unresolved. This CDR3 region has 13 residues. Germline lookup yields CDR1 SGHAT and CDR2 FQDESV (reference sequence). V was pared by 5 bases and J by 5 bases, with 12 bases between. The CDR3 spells CASSMGLGTEAFF. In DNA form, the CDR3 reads TGTGCCAGCAGCATGGGCCTTGGTACTGAAGCTTTCTTT.

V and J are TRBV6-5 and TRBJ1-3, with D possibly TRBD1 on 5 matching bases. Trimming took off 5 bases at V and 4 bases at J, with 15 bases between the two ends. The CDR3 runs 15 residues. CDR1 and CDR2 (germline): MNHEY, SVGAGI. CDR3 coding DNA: TGTGCCAGCAGTACTAGGACACCAGGGGGAAACACCATATATTTT. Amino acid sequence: CASSTRTPGGNTIYF.

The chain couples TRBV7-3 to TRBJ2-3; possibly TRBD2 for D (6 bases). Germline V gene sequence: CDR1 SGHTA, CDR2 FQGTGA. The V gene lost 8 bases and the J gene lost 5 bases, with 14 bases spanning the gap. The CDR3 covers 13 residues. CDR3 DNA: TGTGCCAGCGGCATCGTGGGGGGAGATACGCAGTATTTT. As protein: CASGIVGGDTQYF.

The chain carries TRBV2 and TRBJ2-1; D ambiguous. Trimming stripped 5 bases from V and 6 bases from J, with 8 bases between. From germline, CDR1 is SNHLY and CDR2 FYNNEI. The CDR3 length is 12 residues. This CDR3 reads CASSRTGNEQFF. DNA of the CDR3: TGTGCCAGCAGTCGGACGGGCAATGAGCAGTTCTTC.

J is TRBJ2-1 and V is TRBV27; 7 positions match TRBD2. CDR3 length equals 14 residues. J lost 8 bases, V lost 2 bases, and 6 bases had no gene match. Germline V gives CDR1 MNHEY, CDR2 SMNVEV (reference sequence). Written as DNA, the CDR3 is TGTGCCAGCAGTTTAGGGGGGGAGAGTTATGAGCAGTTCTTC. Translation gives CASSLGGESYEQFF.

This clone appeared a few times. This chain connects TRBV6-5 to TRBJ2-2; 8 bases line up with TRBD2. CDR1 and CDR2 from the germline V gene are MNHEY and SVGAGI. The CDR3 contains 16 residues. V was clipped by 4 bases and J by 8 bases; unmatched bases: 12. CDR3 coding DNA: TGTGCCAGCAGTTCCCAGGGACTAGTATCCTGGGGGGAGCTGTTTTTT. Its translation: CASSSQGLVSWGELFF.

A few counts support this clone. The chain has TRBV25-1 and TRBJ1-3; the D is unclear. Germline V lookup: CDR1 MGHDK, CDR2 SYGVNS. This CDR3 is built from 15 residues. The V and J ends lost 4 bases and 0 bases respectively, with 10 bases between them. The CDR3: CASSAPLSSGNTIYF. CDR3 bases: TGTGCCAGCAGTGCCCCCCTGAGCTCTGGAAACACCATATATTTT.

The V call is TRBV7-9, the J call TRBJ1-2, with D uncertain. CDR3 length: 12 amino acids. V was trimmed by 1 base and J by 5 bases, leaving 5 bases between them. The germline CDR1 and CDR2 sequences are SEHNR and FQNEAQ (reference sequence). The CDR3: CASSLVAYGYTF. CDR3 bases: TGTGCCAGCAGCTTAGTTGCATATGGCTACACCTTC. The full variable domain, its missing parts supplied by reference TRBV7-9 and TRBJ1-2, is DTGVSQNPRHKITKRGQNVTFRCDPISEHNRLYWYRQTLGQGPEFLTYFQNEAQLEKSRLLSDRFSAERPKGSFSTLEIQRTEQGDSAMYLCASSLVAYGYTFGSGTRLTVV.

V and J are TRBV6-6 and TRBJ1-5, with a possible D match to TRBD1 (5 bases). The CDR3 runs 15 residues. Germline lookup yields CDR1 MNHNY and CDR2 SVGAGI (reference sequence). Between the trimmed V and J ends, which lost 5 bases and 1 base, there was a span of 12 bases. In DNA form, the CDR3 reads TGTGCCAGCAGTCATACGCGGGACAGCAATCAGCCCCAGCATTTT. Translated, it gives CASSHTRDSNQPQHF.

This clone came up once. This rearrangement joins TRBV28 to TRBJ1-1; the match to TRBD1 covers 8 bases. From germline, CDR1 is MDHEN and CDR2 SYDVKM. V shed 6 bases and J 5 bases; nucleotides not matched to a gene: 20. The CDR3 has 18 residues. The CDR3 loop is CASRSGWGRGQVWTEAFF. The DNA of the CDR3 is TGTGCCAGCAGATCCGGGTGGGGCAGGGGGCAAGTTTGGACTGAAGCTTTCTTT.

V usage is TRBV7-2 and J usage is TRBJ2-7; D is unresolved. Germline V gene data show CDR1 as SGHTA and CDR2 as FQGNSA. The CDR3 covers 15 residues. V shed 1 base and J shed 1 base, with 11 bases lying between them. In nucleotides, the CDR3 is TGTGCCAGCAGCTTAGGAGGCCTTCTTTCCTACGAGCAGTACGTC. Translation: CASSLGGLLSYEQYV.

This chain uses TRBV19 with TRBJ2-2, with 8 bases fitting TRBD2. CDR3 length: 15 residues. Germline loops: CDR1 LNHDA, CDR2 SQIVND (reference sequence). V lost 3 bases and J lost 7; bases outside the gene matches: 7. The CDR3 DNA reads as TGTGCCAGTAGTATCACAAGCGGGAGTGGCGGGGAGCTGTTTTTT. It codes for CASSITSGSGGELFF.

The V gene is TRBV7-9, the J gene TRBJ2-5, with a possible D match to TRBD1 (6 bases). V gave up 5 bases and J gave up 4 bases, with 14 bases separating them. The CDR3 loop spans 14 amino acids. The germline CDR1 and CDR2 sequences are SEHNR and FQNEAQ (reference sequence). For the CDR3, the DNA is TGTGCCAGCAGCCCTACAGGGTATGGAGAGACCCAGTACTTC. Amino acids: CASSPTGYGETQYF. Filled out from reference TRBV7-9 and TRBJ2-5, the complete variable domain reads DTGVSQNPRHKITKRGQNVTFRCDPISEHNRLYWYRQTLGQGPEFLTYFQNEAQLEKSRLLSDRFSAERPKGSFSTLEIQRTEQGDSAMYLCASSPTGYGETQYFGPGTRLLVL.

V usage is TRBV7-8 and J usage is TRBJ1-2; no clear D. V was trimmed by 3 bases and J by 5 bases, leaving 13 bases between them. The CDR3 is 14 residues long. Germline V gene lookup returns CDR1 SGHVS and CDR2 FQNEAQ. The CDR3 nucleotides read TGTGCCAGCAGCTTGGAACCCGGGAATTATGGCTACACCTTC. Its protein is CASSLEPGNYGYTF. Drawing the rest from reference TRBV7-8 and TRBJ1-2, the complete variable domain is GAGVSQSPRYKVAKRGQDVALRCDPISGHVSLFWYQQALGQGPEFLTYFQNEAQLDKSGLPSDRFFAERPEGSVSTLKIQRTQQEDSAVYLCASSLEPGNYGYTFGSGTRLTVV.